These 20 T cell receptor beta chains were all obtained from the same sample, sequenced in a study of blood T cell repertoires in COVID-19. Profiling relied on immunoSEQ multiplex PCR, and the TCRdb table lists in-frame clones only, not all of them. The table records approximately 170,000 clones, about nine tenths of them present only once. What was sequenced was peripheral blood. The receptors stem from an older woman with COVID-19, enrolled during active disease.

V is TRBV9 and J is TRBJ2-7; TRBD2 matches at 10 bases. Unmatched junction bases numbered 10, after V lost 4 bases and J lost 6 bases. The germline CDR1 and CDR2 sequences are SGDLS and YYNGEE. This CDR3 is 15 amino acids long. CDR3 DNA: TGTGCCAGCAGCCCAAGGGTTAGCGGGAGGTCCGAGCAGTACTTC. This gives the protein CASSPRVSGRSEQYF.

The CDR3 reads CASSVAAGRYNEQFF. CDR3 sequence (DNA): TGTGCCAGCAGCGTAGCGGCGGGTCGGTACAATGAGCAGTTCTTC. This chain links TRBV9 with TRBJ2-1, with a possible D match to TRBD2 (5 bases). The V gene's germline CDR1 is SGDLS and CDR2 YYNGEE. The germline V and J ends were trimmed by 0 bases and 4 bases, with 11 bases remaining between them. The CDR3 extends over 15 amino acids.

This chain uses TRBV28 with TRBJ1-3; TRBD1 agrees at 9 bases. Trimming cost V 5 bases and J 7 bases; bases outside gene matches: 9. The CDR3 totals 15 residues. Germline assignment: CDR1 MDHEN and CDR2 SYDVKM. The chain's CDR3 is CASSPWDRESNTIYF. The CDR3, as DNA: TGTGCCAGCAGTCCCTGGGACAGGGAAAGCAACACCATATATTTT.

The chain links TRBV7-2 to TRBJ2-5; 11 nucleotides line up with TRBD2. Germline CDR1 reads SGHTA; CDR2 reads FQGNSA. J was trimmed by 4 bases and V by 5 bases; bases with no gene match: 6. This CDR3 has 15 residues. In DNA form, the CDR3 reads TGTGCCAGCAGCCCGGGACTAGCGGCCCGAGAGACCCAGTACTTC. The encoded protein is CASSPGLAARETQYF.

This chain uses TRBV5-8 with TRBJ1-2; 10 positions match TRBD1. In germline, CDR1 is SGHTS, CDR2 YDEGEE. The CDR3 is made up of 16 amino acids. The ends lost 3 bases at V and 4 bases at J; junction bases unmatched: 9. CDR3 nucleotide sequence: TGTGCCAGCAGCTCTCAGACAGGGGGCTTTGTCTATGGCTACACCTTC. Translating it yields CASSSQTGGFVYGYTF.

DNA of the CDR3: TGTGCCAGCAGATCGGTTTACGAGCAGTACTTC. Encoded protein: CASRSVYEQYF. The chain combines TRBV6-5 with TRBJ2-7; D ambiguous. V shed 6 bases and J shed 4 bases, with 7 bases lying between them. This CDR3 comprises 11 residues. Per germline, CDR1 MNHEY and CDR2 SVGAGI.

This sequence joins TRBV30 and TRBJ1-2; D is uncertain. There are 12 residues in the CDR3. The V end was cut by 3 bases, the J end by 4 bases, with 9 bases between. Per the germline V gene, CDR1 is GTSNPN and CDR2 is SVGIG (reference sequence). The CDR3 protein is CAWRSVSYGYTF. CDR3 nucleotides: TGTGCCTGGAGATCCGTTAGCTATGGCTACACCTTC.

The chain combines TRBV3-1 (or the pseudogene TRBV3-2) with TRBJ2-1; D ambiguous. Germline V gene data show CDR1 as LGHDT and CDR2 as YNNKEL (reference sequence). Trimming removed 0 bases at V and 9 bases at J, with 6 bases between. CDR3 length: 12 amino acids. The CDR3 region has the DNA TGTGCCAGCAGCCAAGATGCGGCTGAGCAGTTCTTC. Residues: CASSQDAAEQFF.

The chain joins TRBV9 to TRBJ2-7; 8 positions match TRBD2. Germline CDR1 SGDLS, CDR2 YYNGEE. Trimming removed 4 bases from V and 5 bases from J; junction bases left unmatched: 17. There are 17 residues in the CDR3. CDR3 in DNA: TGTGCCAGCAGCCCGCAACCTACTAGCGGCCCGGGAGACGAGCAGTACTTC. Amino acids: CASSPQPTSGPGDEQYF.

The chain joins TRBV20-1 to TRBJ2-2, with D tentatively TRBD2 (5 bases). Germline V gives CDR1 DFQATT, CDR2 SNEGSKA (reference sequence). V shed 4 bases and J shed 8 bases, with 8 bases lying between them. The CDR3 runs 11 residues. The CDR3 nucleotides read TGCAGTGCTAATACGGGGGGGGAGCTGTTTTTT. It translates to CSANTGGELFF.

The V and J genes are TRBV5-4 and TRBJ2-7; the D gene is possibly TRBD2 (7 bases). The V gene's germline CDR1 is SGHNT and CDR2 YYREEE (reference sequence). This CDR3 spans 14 amino acids. The ends were cut back, 1 base at V and 2 bases at J, with 10 bases in the middle. The CDR3 spells CASSLKGGAYEQYF. CDR3 bases: TGTGCCAGCAGCTTGAAGGGGGGGGCCTACGAGCAGTACTTC.

The rearrangement uses TRBV6-1 and TRBJ2-3; possible D gene TRBD2, 5 bases. Germline values: CDR1 MNHNS, CDR2 SASEGT. This CDR3 has 14 amino acids. The ends were cut back, 3 bases at V and 3 bases at J, with 10 bases in the middle. CDR3 in amino acids: CASSDMGVTDTQYF. CDR3 coding DNA: TGTGCCAGCAGTGATATGGGAGTTACAGATACGCAGTATTTT.

The chain is built from TRBV6-2 or TRBV6-3 and TRBJ2-1; 7 nucleotides align to TRBD2. Looked up from germline, CDR1 is MNHEY and CDR2 is SVGEGT. V shed 2 bases and J 7 bases; nucleotides not matched to a gene: 20. This CDR3 contains 19 residues. CDR3 sequence reads: CASSYGEGLAANPRNEQFF. CDR3 coding DNA: TGTGCCAGCAGTTACGGTGAGGGGCTAGCGGCCAACCCTCGGAATGAGCAGTTCTTC.

This sequence joins TRBV6-6 and TRBJ1-5; 8 bases fit TRBD1. Germline values: CDR1 MNHNY, CDR2 SVGAGI (reference sequence). This CDR3 spans 14 amino acids. V lost 8 bases to trimming and J lost 4 bases; unmatched junction nucleotides: 7. The CDR3, as DNA: TGTGCCAGCTTGGCCAGGGGGCAAAATCAGCCCCAGCATTTT. Protein: CASLARGQNQPQHF.

The chain combines TRBV5-6 with TRBJ2-7, with D tentatively TRBD2 (6 bases). Per the germline V gene, CDR1 is SGHDT and CDR2 is YYEEEE. Trimming removed 1 base at V and 3 bases at J, with 8 bases between. This CDR3 contains 13 residues. This CDR3 reads CASSLTGLYEQYF. The CDR3 region has the DNA TGTGCCAGCAGCTTGACGGGACTCTACGAGCAGTACTTC. Full variable domain (outside the CDR3, taken from reference TRBV5-6 and TRBJ2-7): DAGVTQSPTHLIKTRGQQVTLRCSPKSGHDTVSWYQQALGQGPQFIFQYYEEEERQRGNFPDRFSGHQFPNYSSELNVNALLLGDSALYLCASSLTGLYEQYFGPGTRLTVT.

The chain uses TRBV6-6 and TRBJ1-5, with TRBD1 matching over 7 bases. V shed 4 bases, J shed 6 bases, and the junction held 9 bases outside the gene matches. Germline CDR1 is MNHNY and CDR2 is SVGAGI (reference sequence). This CDR3 is built from 15 residues. The CDR3 bases are TGTGCCAGCAGTTTGCGACAGGGACGGGGTCAGCCCCAGCATTTT. Translated, it gives CASSLRQGRGQPQHF.

V gene TRBV11-2 combines with J gene TRBJ2-7; D uncertain. This CDR3 spans 11 amino acids. Germline loops: CDR1 SGHAT, CDR2 FQNNGV. The germline V and J ends were trimmed by 4 bases and 3 bases, with 4 bases remaining between them. The chain's CDR3 is CASSYSYEQYF. For the CDR3, the DNA is TGTGCCAGCAGCTACAGCTACGAGCAGTACTTC.

The chain joins TRBV5-5 to TRBJ2-7, with 11 positions matching TRBD2. The CDR3 totals 16 residues. Germline trimming cut 0 bases from V and 1 base from J; bases unmatched to any gene: 3. Germline CDR1 is SGHKS and CDR2 is YYEKEE (reference sequence). This chain's CDR3 is CASSLASGRPSYEQYF. The CDR3 DNA is TGTGCCAGCAGCTTGGCTAGCGGGAGGCCGTCCTACGAGCAGTACTTC. Supplemented by reference TRBV5-5 and TRBJ2-7, the full variable domain reads DAGVTQSPTHLIKTRGQQVTLRCSPISGHKSVSWYQQVLGQGPQFIFQYYEKEERGRGNFPDRFSARQFPNYSSELNVNALLLGDSALYLCASSLASGRPSYEQYFGPGTRLTVT.

The chain recombines TRBV7-2 with TRBJ1-2; 9 positions agree with TRBD1. This CDR3 is built from 14 residues. CDR1 SGHTA and CDR2 FQGNSA come from the germline V gene. Trimming took 1 base from V and 9 from J; bases not matched to a gene: 6. CDR3 sequence (DNA): TGTGCCAGCAGCTTAGGAACAGGGGGCGCGAGCTACACCTTC. It codes for CASSLGTGGASYTF.

V gene TRBV3-1 (or the pseudogene TRBV3-2) combines with J gene TRBJ1-5; perhaps TRBD1 as D (6 bases). The germline V gene has CDR1 LGHDT and CDR2 YNNKEL (reference sequence). V was pared by 2 bases and J by 4 bases, with 6 bases between. The CDR3 covers 13 residues. The chain's CDR3 is CASSQQGNQPQHF. CDR3 in DNA: TGTGCCAGCAGCCAACAGGGGAATCAGCCCCAGCATTTT.